Sequencing of this T cell receptor beta chain was carried out in a study of CD8 T cells in Susac syndrome (dated 2019 in TCRdb). Turning to the overall study: Of the Susac syndrome patients who were sequenced, eight were in clinical remission while more than five had clinically active disease. At the time of blood withdrawal, Susac syndrome patients were either therapy-naive, taking corticosteroids (with some also receiving IVIg), or on IVIg alone. The study used repertoire sequencing to test whether antigen drove CD8+ T cell activation and differentiation in Susac syndrome. Results the study describes overall, beyond this receptor: The CD4+ T cell repertoire of patients with Susac syndrome showed no detectable clonal expansion. The study acknowledged that relatively few individuals were included in the TCR sequencing and HLA analysis.

High-throughput TCR beta sequencing profiled peripheral blood CD8+ and CD4+ T cells from healthy donors, Susac syndrome patients and multiple sclerosis patients. Susac syndrome patients met recently defined diagnostic criteria for definite or probable disease. Bulk CD8+ and CD4+ T cells were purified magnetically by negative isolation, whereas CD8+ TEMRA cells were enriched by FACS. Blood was collected in EDTA tubes and processed within 24 hours, with PBMCs isolated through density gradient centrifugation. PBMCs intended for TCR sequencing were frozen in liquid nitrogen and were later thawed in a 37 degrees C water bath. Purity of sorted or isolated CD4+, CD8+ and CD8+ TEMRA cells was at least 90%. RNA was extracted using the RNeasy kit, and roughly 0.5 to 1 ug of the RNA was reverse transcribed with random hexamers. TCR beta CDR3 regions were amplified with the immunoSEQ multiplex PCR assay covering 54 Vbeta and 13 Jbeta segments. PCR amplification bias was corrected by using a synthetic template baseline for primer optimization and computational correction. From the authors' description of their analysis: Only productive sequences were kept, with reads annotated to V, D and J genes according to IMGT and analyzed in immunoSEQ Analyzer. To calculate clonality, Shannon entropy was normalized by log2 of the number of productive unique sequences and then subtracted from one. Public and private clones were assessed among the 100 most prevalent clones of each patient and control. A clone was defined as Susac-specific if it was absent from the healthy and MS cohorts, from more than 850 published viral clones and from other ImmuneACCESS disease sequences. TCRdb redid the processing of the public reads, applying fastp at Q25 and MiXCR, and retained in-frame beta chains. CDR3 protein duplicates are merged, each entry listing the most common genes and DNA. These V and J calls derive from TCRdb rather than the authors' analysis. The sample data list approximately 210,000 distinct CDR3 sequences, and about 94% of these were observed just once. The ten largest clones add up to around 0.15% of the sample.

About this clonotype itself: What antigen it recognizes has not been identified. No base quality values were provided; no much bigger clone lies one nucleotide off.

The source is a human donor with Susac syndrome. The sequenced sample was CD4+ T cells from PBMCs.

In nucleotides, the sequence is TGTGCCAGCAGACTTACAGGGGCCACTGAAGCTTTCTTT. The translation is CASRLTGATEAFF. The rearranged chain carries TRBV6-5 and TRBJ1-1; TRBD1 aligns with 7 central bases. Spanning cysteine to phenylalanine, the CDR3 consists of 13 amino acids. Just CDR3 DNA is preserved here, 39 bases in frame from base 1. CDR1 and CDR2 are drawn from the germline V gene: MNHEY, SVGAGI. The junction shows trimming of 6 bases on V and 4 bases on J, and the gene matches do not reach 5 bases of it.